The T cell receptor (beta chain) under discussion was sequenced for a study of T cell responses to AZD1222 COVID-19 vaccine. The CDR3 consists of 14 residues. Germline CDR1 GTSNPN, CDR2 SVGIG (reference sequence). The V segment lost 3 bases and the J segment 6 bases; nucleotides outside the gene matches: 8. General study findings and limits: In a largely white British group with more females than males, clonal diversity was possibly underestimated. Samples come after the peak T cell response, not at day 14. Spike-spanning, vaccine-associated CD4 TCRs were dominant at 160-218 and 743-854. The breadth and depth of Spike-specific TCRs increased once two AZD1222 doses had been given.

Some clones are missing from TCRdb's copy, which holds only in-frame ones; the method was immunoSEQ multiplex PCR. The sample carries about 140,000 clones, approximately 90% recorded once. Turning to this clone: Antigen unknown.

The sequencing used peripheral blood, collected on day 0 of AZD1222 vaccination. The V gene is TRBV30, the J gene TRBJ2-7; 10 nucleotides align to TRBD1. The TCR comes from an adult in good health. This CDR3 is CAWRIDRGRGEQYF. CDR3 DNA sequence: TGTGCCTGGAGGATAGACAGGGGGCGCGGCGAGCAGTACTTC. Drawing the rest from reference TRBV30 and TRBJ2-7, the complete variable domain is SQTIHQWPATLVQPVGSPLSLECTVEGTSNPNLYWYRQAAGRGLQLLFYSVGIGQISSEVPQNLSASRPQDRQFILSSKKLLLSDSGFYLCAWRIDRGRGEQYFGPGTRLTVT.